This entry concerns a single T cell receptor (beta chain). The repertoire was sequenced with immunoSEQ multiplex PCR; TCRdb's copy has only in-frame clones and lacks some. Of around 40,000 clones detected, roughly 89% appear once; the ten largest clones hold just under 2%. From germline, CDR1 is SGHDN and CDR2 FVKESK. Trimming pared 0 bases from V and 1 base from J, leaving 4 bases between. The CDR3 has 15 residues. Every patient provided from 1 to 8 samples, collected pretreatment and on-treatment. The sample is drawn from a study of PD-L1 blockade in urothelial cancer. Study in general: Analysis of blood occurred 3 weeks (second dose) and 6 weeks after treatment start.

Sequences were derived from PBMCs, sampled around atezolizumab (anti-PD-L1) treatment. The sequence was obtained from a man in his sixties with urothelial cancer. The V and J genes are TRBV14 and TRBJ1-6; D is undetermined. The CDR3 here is CASSQEASYNSPLHF. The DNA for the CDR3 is TGTGCCAGCAGCCAAGAAGCGTCCTATAATTCACCCCTCCACTTT.